This T cell receptor beta chain was retrieved from a study of T cells after yellow fever vaccination. This clonotype was seen many times. What it recognizes is unknown. TCRdb reprocessed the 5' RACE reads via MiXCR and lists one record per CDR3 protein. The table has 230,000 or so distinct CDR3 sequences, over 3% seen once. The CDR3 spans 15 residues. Between the trimmed V and J ends, which lost 1 base and 2 bases, there was a span of 9 bases. Germline V gives CDR1 LNHNV, CDR2 YYDKDF (reference sequence). Study results and limitations: Clones that expanded after primary vaccination mostly reappeared after the booster (roughly 96% CD4, approximately 85% CD8).

The rearrangement links TRBV15 to TRBJ2-1; D ambiguous. The receptor's source is a man aged 18 to 29 who received the YFV17D yellow fever vaccine. Sequences were derived from PBMCs, sampled 15 days after the yellow fever booster vaccination. Written as DNA, the CDR3 is TGTGCCACCAGCAGAGGGTTCTTGACCTACAATGAGCAGTTCTTC. Translating it yields CATSRGFLTYNEQFF.